The 13 T cell receptor beta chains listed next were all sequenced from one sample in a study of control samples from healthy donors and cancer patients. Measured with immunoSEQ multiplex PCR; TCRdb has only the in-frame clones, and not every one. The sample has 170,000 or so clones, 90% seen once. Input material: blood. The receptors were gathered from a woman in her forties or fifties in good health.

The rearrangement joins TRBV12-3 or TRBV12-4 to TRBJ2-7; 7 nucleotides line up with TRBD1. V dropped 3 bases and J dropped 6; count of bases not matched to a gene: 5. The CDR3 is 13 residues long. The CDR3 protein is CASSFNRGAEQYF. In DNA form, the CDR3 reads TGTGCCAGCAGTTTCAACAGGGGAGCCGAGCAGTACTTC.

V is TRBV29-1 and J is TRBJ1-4, with 8 bases that match TRBD1. V was pared by 7 bases and J by 6 bases, with 7 bases of the junction left unmatched. Per the germline V gene, CDR1 is SQVTM and CDR2 is ANQGSEA. The CDR3 is 13 residues long. The DNA for the CDR3 is TGCAGCGCTCAGGACAGGGAGGATGAAAAACTGTTTTTT. Protein: CSAQDREDEKLFF.

The chain carries TRBV6-5 and TRBJ1-1; D call uncertain. This CDR3 region has 15 residues. The V end lost 0 bases, the J end lost 2 bases, and 10 bases lay between the germline ends. CDR1 MNHEY and CDR2 SVGAGI come from the germline V gene. The CDR3 reads CASSYSTAVNTEAFF. The CDR3 nucleotides are TGTGCCAGCAGTTACTCGACCGCGGTAAACACTGAAGCTTTCTTT.

A few counts support this clone. The gene calls are TRBV4-3 and TRBJ2-1; TRBD1 aligns across 9 bases. Germline assignment: CDR1 LGHNA and CDR2 YSLEER. The CDR3 is 15 amino acids. J was trimmed by 6 bases and V by 5 bases; bases with no gene match: 8. The CDR3 region is CASSVPGQGFNEQFF. CDR3 DNA: TGCGCCAGCAGCGTTCCGGGACAGGGATTCAATGAGCAGTTCTTC.

This clone showed up just once. The V and J genes are TRBV6-5 and TRBJ2-1; the D gene is possibly TRBD1 (6 bases). Trimming removed 6 bases from V and 9 bases from J, with 18 bases in between. CDR1 and CDR2 from the germline V gene are MNHEY and SVGAGI. The CDR3 has 14 residues. The CDR3 sequence: CASRVFERGGEQFF. CDR3 DNA: TGTGCCAGCAGGGTCTTTGAACGAGGGGGTGAGCAGTTCTTC.

This rearrangement joins TRBV9 to TRBJ2-5; D gene uncertain. The CDR3 has 15 residues. The V gene lost 0 bases and the J gene lost 6 bases, with 15 bases spanning the gap. The germline V gene encodes CDR1 SGDLS and CDR2 YYNGEE. This CDR3 is CASSVETSGVQTQYF. The CDR3 DNA reads TGTGCCAGCAGCGTAGAAACAAGTGGAGTGCAGACCCAGTACTTC.

The gene calls are TRBV7-2 and TRBJ1-3; TRBD1 is a possible D gene (6 bases). CDR3 size: 15 residues. Per germline, CDR1 SGHTA and CDR2 FQGNSA. V gave up 5 bases and J gave up 4 bases, with 15 bases separating them. The CDR3 here is CASSPWGAGGNTIYF. The CDR3 region has the DNA TGTGCCAGCAGCCCCTGGGGGGCAGGGGGAAACACCATATATTTT.

For this clone: A read error is likely, as this CDR3 ends without the conserved phenylalanine or tryptophan. This chain connects TRBV3-1 (or the pseudogene TRBV3-2) to TRBJ1-6; D is undetermined. Between the trimmed V and J ends, which lost 1 base and 5 bases, there was a span of 3 bases. The CDR3 consists of 13 residues. CDR1 LGHDT and CDR2 YNNKEL come from the germline V gene (reference sequence). CDR3 sequence: CASSQGDNSPLHL. The CDR3 DNA reads as TGTGCCAGCAGCCAAGGAGATAATTCACCCCTCCACCTT.

The V and J genes are TRBV4-3 and TRBJ1-1; D is perhaps TRBD1 (5 bases). Trimming took off 0 bases at V and 7 bases at J, with 15 bases between the two ends. The CDR3 contains 15 residues. Germline CDR1 LGHNA, CDR2 YSLEER. This chain's CDR3 is CASSQEARRDNEAFF. The CDR3, as DNA: TGCGCCAGCAGCCAAGAGGCCCGCAGGGATAATGAAGCTTTCTTT.

V and J are TRBV11-3 and TRBJ2-6, with no clear D. The CDR3 contains 15 residues. Germline CDR1 reads SGHNT; CDR2 reads YENEEA. Between the trimmed V and J ends, which lost 0 bases and 0 bases, there was a span of 3 bases. CDR3 in amino acids: CASSLDSSGANVLTF. The CDR3 DNA follows: TGTGCCAGCAGCTTAGATAGCTCTGGGGCCAACGTCCTGACTTTC.

The gene calls are TRBV29-1 and TRBJ2-1; 14 nucleotides agree with TRBD2. Germline V gives CDR1 SQVTM, CDR2 ANQGSEA. Trimming at V came to 7 bases and at J to 7 bases, leaving 6 bases not matched to a gene. The CDR3 runs to 14 residues. The CDR3 reads CSASTSGGGNEQFF. The CDR3 DNA reads TGCAGCGCCTCGACTAGCGGGGGGGGGAATGAGCAGTTCTTC.

The J gene is TRBJ2-5, the V gene TRBV12-2. TRBV12-2 constitutes a pseudogene. The CDR3 consists of 16 residues. In DNA form, the CDR3 reads TGTGCAAGTCGCTTAGAGGGGGGCAGGGTACAAGAGACCCAGTACTTC. It yields the protein CASRLEGGRVQETQYF.

The V call is TRBV6-1, the J call TRBJ2-7, with TRBD1 matching 9 bases. Unmatched junction bases numbered 6, after V lost 3 bases and J lost 0 bases. Germline CDR1 MNHNS, CDR2 SASEGT. There are 16 residues in the CDR3. This CDR3 reads CASSDRGTGSSYEQYF. CDR3 nucleotide sequence: TGTGCCAGCAGTGACCGGGGGACAGGGAGCTCCTACGAGCAGTACTTC.